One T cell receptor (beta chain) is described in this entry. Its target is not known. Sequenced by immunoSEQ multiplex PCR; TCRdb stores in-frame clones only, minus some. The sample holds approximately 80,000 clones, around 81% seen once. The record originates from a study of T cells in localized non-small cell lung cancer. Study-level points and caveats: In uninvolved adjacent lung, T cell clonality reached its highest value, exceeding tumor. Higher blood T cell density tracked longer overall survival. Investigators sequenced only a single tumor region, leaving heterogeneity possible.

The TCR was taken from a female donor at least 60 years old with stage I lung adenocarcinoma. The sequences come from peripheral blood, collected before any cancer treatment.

CDR3 region: CASRGRDTPGNTIYF. The CDR3 DNA reads TGTGCCAGCAGGGGGAGGGACACCCCTGGAAACACCATATATTTT. The chain uses TRBV28 and TRBJ1-3; weak D call: TRBD1 (6 bases). Trimming pared 6 bases from V and 2 bases from J, leaving 14 bases between. The CDR3 totals 15 residues. CDR1 is MDHEN and CDR2 is SYDVKM in the germline V gene. Together with reference TRBV28 and TRBJ1-3, the CDR3 gives the full variable domain: DVKVTQSSRYLVKRTGEKVFLECVQDMDHENMFWYRQDPGLGLRLIYFSYDVKMKEKGDIPEGYSVSREKKERFSLILESASTNQTSMYLCASRGRDTPGNTIYFGEGSWLTVV.